What follows describes a single TCR beta chain. Trimming at V came to 1 base and at J to 4 bases, leaving 6 bases not matched to a gene. In germline, CDR1 is LGHDT, CDR2 YNNKEL (reference sequence). The CDR3 extends over 15 amino acids. Assay used: immunoSEQ multiplex PCR; TCRdb lists only in-frame clones, some missing. The sample has 140,000 or so clones, 60% to 85% seen once. The sample comes from a study of blood T cell repertoires in COVID-19. Study-level information: Material from acute and convalescent COVID-19 was sourced from the United States, Italy and Spain.

The sequence was collected from a man aged 50-59 years with active or convalescent COVID-19. Sequencing was performed on peripheral blood. The V and J genes are TRBV3-1 (or the pseudogene TRBV3-2) and TRBJ1-1; TRBD1 matches 7 bases. In DNA form, the CDR3 reads TGTGCCAGCAGCCAAGTGACAGGGTTAGGCACTGAAGCTTTCTTT. Encoded protein: CASSQVTGLGTEAFF.